This record concerns one TCR beta chain sequence. Sequencing was performed with immunoSEQ multiplex PCR; in TCRdb, only in-frame clones are kept and a portion is missing. Of some 89,000 clones detected, about 95% appear once; the ten largest clones hold around 0.33%. V was cut by 6 bases and J by 8 bases, with 14 bases left in between. The CDR3 runs to 13 residues. Germline CDR1 is SGHTA and CDR2 is FQGNSA. This entry comes from a study of technical replicates of blood from a handful of donors. The sequencing sample was made of T cells isolated from PBMCs. This clonotype was sampled from a human donor in good health. The genes are TRBV7-2 and TRBJ2-4; possibly TRBD1 for D (8 bases). The CDR3 reads CASRPQGGDIQYF. CDR3 nucleotides: TGTGCCAGCAGGCCACAGGGGGGGGACATTCAGTACTTC. The full variable domain, with the rest looked up from reference TRBV7-2 and TRBJ2-4, is GAGVSQSPSNKVTEKGKDVELRCDPISGHTALYWYRQSLGQGLEFLIYFQGNSAPDKSGLPSDRFSAERTGGSVSTLTIQRTQQEDSAVYLCASRPQGGDIQYFGAGTRLSVL.